What follows describes a single T cell receptor (beta chain). Its cognate antigen is unknown. Germline CDR1 and CDR2: SGHRS and YFSETQ. The V end lost 6 bases, the J end lost 2 bases, and 21 bases lay between the germline ends. The CDR3 has 16 residues. The source of the sample is a study of cytomegalovirus exposure and HLA in healthy donors. Across the whole study: Previous work identified 100 million or so unique TCR beta sequences from 150 million to 200 million T cells. Most genotyped donors, about 81% of 398, had Caucasian-associated genetic ancestry. Whole-study results and caveats: One later analysis reportedly identified an Asian-associated ancestry cluster that showed fewer N-insertions than the approximately 670-donor mean.

Both 60 Vbeta primers and 13 Jbeta primers went into the PCR. Sequencing used immunoSEQ multiplex PCR; TCRdb keeps in-frame clones, though not all of them. The sample contains some 110,000 clones, about 70% of which appear only once. This clonotype was sampled from a woman under 40 in good health and CMV-seronegative. V gene TRBV5-1 combines with J gene TRBJ2-7; D is undetermined. Sequencing used PBMCs. The CDR3 DNA reads TGCGCCAGCACCCTCGAGGTGGCCGCTCCCACCTACGAGCAGTACTTC. Amino acids: CASTLEVAAPTYEQYF.